The clone carrying this T cell receptor (beta chain) was observed many times. Its target is unknown. The iRepertoire nested amplicon-rescue multiplex PCR amplified TCR alpha and beta CDR3s from RNA. One-step reverse transcription and amplification started from approximately 100-400 ng of tissue mRNA or PBMC total RNA. TCRdb analysed the multiplex PCR reads with MiXCR anew, one entry per CDR3 protein. The sample lists fewer than 200,000 distinct CDR3 sequences, over 25% occurring once. The data originate from a study of glioma-infiltrating T cells. Germline V lookup: CDR1 LGHDT, CDR2 YNNKEL (reference sequence). Trimming left V 1 base short and J 2 bases short, with 0 bases between. The CDR3 loop spans 12 amino acids. Regarding the study as a whole: Tissue-blood divergence was below expectation in non-neoplastic patients, above in gliomas.

This sequence was found in a human donor with low-grade glioma or glioblastoma, undergoing nonglioma brain surgery, or in good health (not recorded which). Material for sequencing was glioma tissue, nonneoplastic brain tissue, or PBMCs (not recorded which). The chain combines TRBV3-1 with TRBJ1-3; no clear D gene. CDR3 in amino acids: CASSQAGNTIYF. The DNA for the CDR3 is TGTGCCAGCAGCCAAGCTGGAAACACCATATATTTT.